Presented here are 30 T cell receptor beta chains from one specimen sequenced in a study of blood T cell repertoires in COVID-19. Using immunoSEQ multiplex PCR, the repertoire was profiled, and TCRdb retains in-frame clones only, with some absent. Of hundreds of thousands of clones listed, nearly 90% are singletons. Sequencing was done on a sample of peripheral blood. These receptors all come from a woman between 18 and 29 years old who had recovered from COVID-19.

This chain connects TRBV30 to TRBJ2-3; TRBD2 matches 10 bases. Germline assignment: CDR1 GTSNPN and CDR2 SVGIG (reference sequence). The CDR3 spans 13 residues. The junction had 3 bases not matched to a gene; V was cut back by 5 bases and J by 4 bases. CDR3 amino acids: CAWASGSPDTQYF. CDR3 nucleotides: TGTGCCTGGGCTAGCGGGAGCCCAGATACGCAGTATTTT.

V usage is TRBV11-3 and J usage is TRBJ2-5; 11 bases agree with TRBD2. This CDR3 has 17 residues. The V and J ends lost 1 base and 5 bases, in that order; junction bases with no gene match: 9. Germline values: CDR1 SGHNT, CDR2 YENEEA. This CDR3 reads CASSLVVSGRAPETQYF. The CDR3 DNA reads TGTGCCAGCAGCTTAGTGGTTAGCGGGAGGGCTCCGGAGACCCAGTACTTC.

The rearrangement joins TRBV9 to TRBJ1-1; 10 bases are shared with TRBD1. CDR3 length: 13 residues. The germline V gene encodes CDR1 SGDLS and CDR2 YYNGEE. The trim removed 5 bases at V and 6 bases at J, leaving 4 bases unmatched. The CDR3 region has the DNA TGTGCCAGCAGACCGGGACAGGGGCCTGAAGCTTTCTTT. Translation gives CASRPGQGPEAFF.

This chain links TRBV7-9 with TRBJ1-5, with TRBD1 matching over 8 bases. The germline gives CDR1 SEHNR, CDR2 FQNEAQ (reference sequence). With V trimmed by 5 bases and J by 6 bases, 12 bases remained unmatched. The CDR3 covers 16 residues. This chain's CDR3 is CASSGEDREIAQPQHF. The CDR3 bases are TGTGCCAGCAGCGGAGAGGACAGGGAAATTGCTCAGCCCCAGCATTTT.

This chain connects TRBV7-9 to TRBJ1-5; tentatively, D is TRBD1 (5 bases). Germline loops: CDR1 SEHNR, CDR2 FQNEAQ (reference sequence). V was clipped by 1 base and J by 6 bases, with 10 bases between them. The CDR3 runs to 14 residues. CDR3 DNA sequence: TGTGCCAGCAGCTTAGACAGGCCCGGTCAGCCCCAGCATTTT. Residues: CASSLDRPGQPQHF.

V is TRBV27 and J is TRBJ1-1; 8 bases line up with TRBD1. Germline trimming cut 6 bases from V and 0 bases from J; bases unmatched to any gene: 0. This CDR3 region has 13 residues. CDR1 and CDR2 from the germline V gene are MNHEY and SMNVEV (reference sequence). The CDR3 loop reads CASRGQVNTEAFF. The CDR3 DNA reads TGTGCCAGCAGGGGACAGGTGAACACTGAAGCTTTCTTT.

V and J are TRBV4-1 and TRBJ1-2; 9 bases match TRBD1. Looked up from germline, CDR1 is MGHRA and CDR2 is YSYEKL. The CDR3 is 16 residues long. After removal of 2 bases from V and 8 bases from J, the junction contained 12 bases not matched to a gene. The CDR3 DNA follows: TGCGCCAGCAGCCAAAATGGACAGGGGAGGGAGGGGGGCTACACCTTC. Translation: CASSQNGQGREGGYTF.

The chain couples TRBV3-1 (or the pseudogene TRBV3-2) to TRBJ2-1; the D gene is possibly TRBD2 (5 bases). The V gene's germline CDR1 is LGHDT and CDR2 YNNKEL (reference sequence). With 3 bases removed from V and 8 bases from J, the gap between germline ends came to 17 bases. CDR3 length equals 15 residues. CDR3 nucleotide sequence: TGTGCCAGCAGCCACCCTCTAGGATTCGGGGATGAGCAGTTCTTC. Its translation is CASSHPLGFGDEQFF.

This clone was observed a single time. The CDR3 bases are TGCGCCAGCAGCTTGGATCTAGCGGCTAGCACAGATACGCAGTATTTT. This encodes CASSLDLAASTDTQYF. The chain links TRBV5-1 to TRBJ2-3; 7 positions match TRBD2. CDR1 SGHRS and CDR2 YFSETQ come from the germline V gene. This CDR3 has 16 residues. V was pared by 0 bases and J by 0 bases, with 4 bases of the junction left unmatched. Full variable domain (outside the CDR3, taken from reference TRBV5-1 and TRBJ2-3): KAGVTQTPRYLIKTRGQQVTLSCSPISGHRSVSWYQQTPGQGLQFLFEYFSETQRNKGNFPGRFSGRQFSNSRSEMNVSTLELGDSALYLCASSLDLAASTDTQYFGPGTRLTVL.

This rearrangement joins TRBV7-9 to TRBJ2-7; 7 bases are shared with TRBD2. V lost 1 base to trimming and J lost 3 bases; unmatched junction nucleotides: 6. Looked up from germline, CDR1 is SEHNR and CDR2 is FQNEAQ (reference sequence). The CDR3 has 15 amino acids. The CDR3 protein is CASSLGLAEVYEQYF. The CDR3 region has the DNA TGTGCCAGCAGCTTAGGGCTAGCGGAGGTCTACGAGCAGTACTTC.

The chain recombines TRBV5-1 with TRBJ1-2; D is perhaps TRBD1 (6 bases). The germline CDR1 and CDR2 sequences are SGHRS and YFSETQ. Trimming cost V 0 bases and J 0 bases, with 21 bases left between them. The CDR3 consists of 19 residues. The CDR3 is CASSLVSQGILSTNYGYTF. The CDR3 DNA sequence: TGCGCCAGCAGCTTGGTTTCACAGGGCATACTCTCGACTAACTATGGCTACACCTTC.

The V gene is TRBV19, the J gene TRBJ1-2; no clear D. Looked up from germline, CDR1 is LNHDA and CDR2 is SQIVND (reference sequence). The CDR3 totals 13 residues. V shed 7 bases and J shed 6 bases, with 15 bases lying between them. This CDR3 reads CASTMGRYDGYTF. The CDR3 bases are TGTGCCAGTACCATGGGCAGGTATGATGGCTACACCTTC.

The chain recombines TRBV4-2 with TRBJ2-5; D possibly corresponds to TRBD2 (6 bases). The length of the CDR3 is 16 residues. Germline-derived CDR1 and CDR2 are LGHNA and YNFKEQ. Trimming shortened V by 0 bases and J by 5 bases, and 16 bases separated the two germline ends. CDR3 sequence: CASSQDGGSRRETQYF. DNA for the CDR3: TGTGCCAGCAGCCAAGACGGGGGATCGCGTCGGGAGACCCAGTACTTC.

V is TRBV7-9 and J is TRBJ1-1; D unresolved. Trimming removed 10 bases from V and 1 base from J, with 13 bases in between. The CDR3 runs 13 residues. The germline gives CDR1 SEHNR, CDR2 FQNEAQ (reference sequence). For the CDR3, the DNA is TGTGCCACCAAAGGCCTAGCGAACACTGAAGCTTTCTTT. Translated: CATKGLANTEAFF.

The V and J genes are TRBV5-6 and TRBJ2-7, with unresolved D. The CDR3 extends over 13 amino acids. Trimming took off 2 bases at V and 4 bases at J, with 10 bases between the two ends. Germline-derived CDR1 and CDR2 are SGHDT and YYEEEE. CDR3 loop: CASSFGDLYEQYF. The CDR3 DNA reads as TGTGCCAGCAGCTTCGGAGACTTATACGAGCAGTACTTC.

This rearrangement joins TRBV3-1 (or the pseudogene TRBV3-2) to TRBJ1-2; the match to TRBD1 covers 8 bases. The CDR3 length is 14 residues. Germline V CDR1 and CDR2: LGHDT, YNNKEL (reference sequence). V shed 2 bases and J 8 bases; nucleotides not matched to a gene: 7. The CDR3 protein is CASSQRGQDMGYTF. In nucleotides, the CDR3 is TGTGCCAGCAGCCAAAGGGGACAGGATATGGGCTACACCTTC.

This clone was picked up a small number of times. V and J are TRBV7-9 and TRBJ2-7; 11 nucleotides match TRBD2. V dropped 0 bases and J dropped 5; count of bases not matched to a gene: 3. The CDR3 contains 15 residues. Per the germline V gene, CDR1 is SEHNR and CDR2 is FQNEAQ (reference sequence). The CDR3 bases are TGTGCCAGCAGCTTAGCCACTAGCGGGAGTGACGAGCAGTACTTC. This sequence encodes CASSLATSGSDEQYF.

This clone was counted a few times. The CDR3 loop reads CASSPHTVGAYEQYF. The CDR3 DNA follows: TGTGCCAGCAGCCCCCACACTGTGGGAGCCTACGAGCAGTACTTC. This chain connects TRBV7-6 to TRBJ2-7; weak D call: TRBD2 (5 bases). The germline V gene has CDR1 SGHVS and CDR2 FNYEAQ. The CDR3 sequence is 15 residues long. The ends were cut back, 5 bases at V and 2 bases at J, with 16 bases in the middle.

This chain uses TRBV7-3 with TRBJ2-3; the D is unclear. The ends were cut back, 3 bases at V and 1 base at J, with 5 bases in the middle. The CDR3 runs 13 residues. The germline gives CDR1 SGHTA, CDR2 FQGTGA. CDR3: CASSLSGTDTQYF. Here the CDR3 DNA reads TGTGCCAGCAGCTTGTCCGGCACAGATACGCAGTATTTT. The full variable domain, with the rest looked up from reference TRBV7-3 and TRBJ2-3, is GAGVSQTPSNKVTEKGKYVELRCDPISGHTALYWYRQSLGQGPEFLIYFQGTGAADDSGLPNDRFFAVRPEGSVSTLKIQRTERGDSAVYLCASSLSGTDTQYFGPGTRLTVL.

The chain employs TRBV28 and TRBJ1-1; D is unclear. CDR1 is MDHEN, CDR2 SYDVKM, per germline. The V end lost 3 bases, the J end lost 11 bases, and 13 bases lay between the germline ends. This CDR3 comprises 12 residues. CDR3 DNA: TGTGCCAGCAGTTTTATGGAGGGTAAGGCTTTCTTT. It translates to CASSFMEGKAFF.

The CDR3 protein is CATSDKTSGRGETQYF. Here the CDR3 DNA reads TGTGCCACCAGTGACAAGACTAGCGGGAGGGGGGAGACCCAGTACTTC. This chain joins TRBV24-1 and TRBJ2-5, with TRBD2 matching 14 bases. The CDR3 contains 16 residues. V dropped 4 bases and J dropped 5; count of bases not matched to a gene: 5. Germline CDR1 is KGHDR and CDR2 is SFDVKD.

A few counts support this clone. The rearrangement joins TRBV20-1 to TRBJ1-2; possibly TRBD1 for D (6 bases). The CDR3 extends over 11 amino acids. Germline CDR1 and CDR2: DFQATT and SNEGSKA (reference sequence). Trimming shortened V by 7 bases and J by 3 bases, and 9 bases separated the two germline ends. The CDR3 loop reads CSVTGYYGYTF. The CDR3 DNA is TGCAGTGTTACAGGGTACTATGGCTACACCTTC.

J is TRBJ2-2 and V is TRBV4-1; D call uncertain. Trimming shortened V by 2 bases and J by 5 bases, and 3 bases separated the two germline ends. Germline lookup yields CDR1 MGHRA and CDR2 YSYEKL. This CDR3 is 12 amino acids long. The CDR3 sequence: CASSQQTGELFF. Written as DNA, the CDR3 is TGCGCCAGCAGCCAACAAACCGGGGAGCTGTTTTTT.

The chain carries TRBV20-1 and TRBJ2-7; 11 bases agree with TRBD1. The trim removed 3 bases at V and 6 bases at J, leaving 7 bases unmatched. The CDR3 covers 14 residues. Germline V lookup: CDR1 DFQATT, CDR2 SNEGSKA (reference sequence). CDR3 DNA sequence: TGCAGTGCTAGTGAGGGACAGGGGGTTTTCGAGCAGTACTTC. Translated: CSASEGQGVFEQYF.

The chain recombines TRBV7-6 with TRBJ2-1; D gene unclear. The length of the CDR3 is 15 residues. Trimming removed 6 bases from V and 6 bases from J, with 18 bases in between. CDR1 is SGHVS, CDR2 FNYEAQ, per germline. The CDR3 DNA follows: TGTGCCAGCAGTCCAGAGGCGACGACCGGCAATGAGCAGTTCTTC. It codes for CASSPEATTGNEQFF.

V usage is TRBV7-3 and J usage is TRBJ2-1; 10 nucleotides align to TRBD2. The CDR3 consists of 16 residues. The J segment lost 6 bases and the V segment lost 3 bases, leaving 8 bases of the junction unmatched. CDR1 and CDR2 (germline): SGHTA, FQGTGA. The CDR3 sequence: CASSLIAGGNLNEQFF. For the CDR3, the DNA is TGTGCCAGCAGCTTGATAGCGGGAGGAAATCTCAATGAGCAGTTCTTC.

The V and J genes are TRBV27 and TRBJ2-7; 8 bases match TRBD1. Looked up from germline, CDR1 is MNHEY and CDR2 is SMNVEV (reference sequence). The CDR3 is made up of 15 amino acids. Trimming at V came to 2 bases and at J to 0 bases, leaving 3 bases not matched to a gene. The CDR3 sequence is CASSLRQGSSYEQYF. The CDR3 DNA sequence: TGTGCCAGCAGTTTACGACAGGGGAGCTCCTACGAGCAGTACTTC.

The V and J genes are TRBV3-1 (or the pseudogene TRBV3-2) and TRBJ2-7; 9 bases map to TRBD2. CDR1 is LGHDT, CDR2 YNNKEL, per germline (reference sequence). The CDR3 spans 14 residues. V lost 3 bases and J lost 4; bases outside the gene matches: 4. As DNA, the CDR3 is TGTGCCAGCAGCCAGGCTAGCGGGATGTACGAGCAGTACTTC. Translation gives CASSQASGMYEQYF.

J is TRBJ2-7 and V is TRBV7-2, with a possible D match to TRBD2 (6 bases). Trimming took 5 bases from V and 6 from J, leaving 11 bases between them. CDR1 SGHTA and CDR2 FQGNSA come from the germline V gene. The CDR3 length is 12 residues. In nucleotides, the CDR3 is TGTGCCAGCAGCCCGGGACTGGCCGAGCAGTACTTC. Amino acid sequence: CASSPGLAEQYF.

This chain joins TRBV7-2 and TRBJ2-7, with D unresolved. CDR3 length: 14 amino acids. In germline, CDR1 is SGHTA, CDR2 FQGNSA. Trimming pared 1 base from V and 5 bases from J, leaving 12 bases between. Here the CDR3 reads CASSLGLLADEQYF. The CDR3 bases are TGTGCCAGCAGCTTAGGCCTTCTGGCGGACGAGCAGTACTTC.